The clone carrying this TCR beta chain was found a few times. The entry originates in a study of blood T cell repertoires in COVID-19. Study information: The samples span acute and convalescent COVID-19 from the United States, Italy and Spain. Sources were T cells, B-cell-depleted T cells, or PBMCs; the material itself was cDNA or gDNA.

In the authors' workflow: Counts of nucleated cells, estimated from reference gene primer amplification, were obtained. Profiling relied on immunoSEQ multiplex PCR, and the TCRdb table lists in-frame clones only, not all of them. The V and J calls and clone size were taken over from that table, and D and trimming were inferred from the DNA. This table has 15,000 or so clones, 70% to 90% appearing once. CDR1 is LGHDT, CDR2 YNNKEL, per germline (reference sequence). The CDR3 is 14 amino acids. V gave up 4 bases and J gave up 5 bases; unmatched junction bases: 7. Input material: peripheral blood. This chain connects TRBV3-1 (or the pseudogene TRBV3-2) to TRBJ1-1; 7 bases map to TRBD1. This receptor was identified in a human donor in a cohort sampled during active COVID-19. In DNA form, the CDR3 reads TGTGCCAGCAGCCGGTTGACAGGGATAACTGAAGCTTTCTTT. It translates to CASSRLTGITEAFF.